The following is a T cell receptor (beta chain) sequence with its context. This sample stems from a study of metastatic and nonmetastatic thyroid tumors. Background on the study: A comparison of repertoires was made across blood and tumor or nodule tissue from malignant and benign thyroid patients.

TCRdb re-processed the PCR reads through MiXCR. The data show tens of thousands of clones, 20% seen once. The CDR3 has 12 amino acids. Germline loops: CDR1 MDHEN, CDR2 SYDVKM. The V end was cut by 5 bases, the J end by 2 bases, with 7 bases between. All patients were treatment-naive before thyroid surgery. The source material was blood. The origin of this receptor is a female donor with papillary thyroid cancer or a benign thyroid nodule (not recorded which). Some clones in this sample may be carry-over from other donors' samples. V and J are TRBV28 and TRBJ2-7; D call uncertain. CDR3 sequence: CASSTVAYEQYF. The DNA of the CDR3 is TGTGCCAGCAGTACGGTCGCCTACGAGCAGTACTTC.